This record looks at one T cell receptor (beta chain) sequence and its context. This record belongs to a study of blood T cell repertoires in COVID-19. Study overall: The analysed material was cDNA or gDNA that came from T cells, B-cell-depleted T cells, or PBMCs.

The table came from immunoSEQ multiplex PCR; TCRdb's copy has only in-frame clones and leaves some out. The table lists approximately 50,000 clones, around 92% of them singletons. The TCR comes from a human donor in a cohort sampled during active COVID-19. Sequenced material: peripheral blood.

The CDR3 spells CASSPTRGTGELFF. The CDR3 DNA reads TGTGCCAGCAGCCCGACCCGAGGCACCGGGGAGCTGTTTTTT. The genes are TRBV3-1 (or the pseudogene TRBV3-2) and TRBJ2-2, with D unclear. The germline CDR1 and CDR2 sequences are LGHDT and YNNKEL (reference sequence). This CDR3 contains 14 residues. Deletions cut 4 bases from V and 4 bases from J, with 10 bases between.